The 12 T cell receptor beta chains below come from one sample, sequenced in a study of cytomegalovirus exposure and HLA in healthy donors. It was with 60 Vbeta and 13 Jbeta primers that the PCR ran. Method: immunoSEQ multiplex PCR; TCRdb's copy keeps in-frame clones and lacks some. The table has fewer than 95,000 clones, approximately 80% seen once. The source material was PBMCs. The receptors here all came from a man between 18 and 29 years old in good health and CMV-seronegative.

The chain is built from TRBV5-4 and TRBJ2-1, with 9 bases that match TRBD2. With V trimmed by 0 bases and J by 5 bases, 3 bases remained unmatched. There are 15 residues in the CDR3. Germline V CDR1 and CDR2: SGHNT, YYREEE (reference sequence). The CDR3 spells CASSLVLAGNNEQFF. The DNA for the CDR3 is TGTGCCAGCAGCTTGGTCCTAGCGGGGAACAATGAGCAGTTCTTC. Complete variable domain (other parts from reference TRBV5-4 and TRBJ2-1): ETGVTQSPTHLIKTRGQQVTLRCSSQSGHNTVSWYQQALGQGPQFIFQYYREEENGRGNFPPRFSGLQFPNYSSELNVNALELDDSALYLCASSLVLAGNNEQFFGPGTRLTVL.

The V call is TRBV9, the J call TRBJ2-7, with D perhaps TRBD2 (6 bases). The CDR3 sequence is 13 residues long. V was trimmed by 0 bases and J by 3 bases, leaving 7 bases between them. The V gene's germline CDR1 is SGDLS and CDR2 YYNGEE. CDR3 sequence reads: CASSVGGDYEQYF. The DNA for the CDR3 is TGTGCCAGCAGCGTAGGGGGGGACTACGAGCAGTACTTC.

The CDR3 sequence is CASKQGIEDTQYF. CDR3 DNA sequence: TGTGCCAGCAAGCAGGGGATAGAAGATACGCAGTATTTT. The chain combines TRBV13 with TRBJ2-3; possible D gene TRBD1, 6 bases. The CDR3 contains 13 residues. Germline CDR1 PRHDT, CDR2 FYEKMQ (reference sequence). V was clipped by 7 bases and J by 5 bases, with 13 bases between them.

This chain joins TRBV29-1 and TRBJ1-3; D ambiguous. Trimming shortened V by 6 bases and J by 0 bases, and 6 bases separated the two germline ends. The CDR3 length is 12 residues. Germline-derived CDR1 and CDR2 are SQVTM and ANQGSEA. The CDR3 region has the DNA TGCAGCGTAAAGAGCTCTGGAAACACCATATATTTT. This translates into CSVKSSGNTIYF.

The rearrangement links TRBV27 to TRBJ2-5; 7 nucleotides match TRBD1. Trimming at V came to 7 bases and at J to 11 bases, leaving 10 bases not matched to a gene. The V gene's germline CDR1 is MNHEY and CDR2 SMNVEV (reference sequence). The CDR3 totals 12 residues. This CDR3 is CASMGDSTVQYF. CDR3 DNA sequence: TGTGCCAGCATGGGGGACAGCACGGTGCAGTACTTC.

The chain links TRBV6-1 to TRBJ2-7; TRBD1 aligns across 8 bases. The CDR3 loop spans 15 amino acids. Germline CDR1 MNHNS, CDR2 SASEGT. The V and J ends lost 7 bases and 1 base, in that order; junction bases with no gene match: 9. CDR3 DNA sequence: TGTGCCAGCACCGGACAGGGTGGGGCTTCCTACGAGCAGTACTTC. Translation: CASTGQGGASYEQYF.

V is TRBV4-2 and J is TRBJ1-3; D not certain. V lost 4 bases and J 6 bases, leaving 16 bases between the germline ends. CDR3 length: 15 amino acids. CDR1 and CDR2 (germline): LGHNA, YNFKEQ. CDR3 nucleotide sequence: TGTGCCAGCAGCCCTCGGACTAGTAGTGTAAACACCATATATTTT. It specifies CASSPRTSSVNTIYF.

The chain uses TRBV10-2 and TRBJ1-2; TRBD1 matches at 10 bases. In germline, CDR1 is WSHSY, CDR2 SAAADI. With V trimmed by 9 bases and J by 8 bases, 9 bases remained unmatched. This CDR3 comprises 13 residues. The CDR3, as DNA: TGCGCCAGTTTCAGACAGGGGGCAGGGGGCTACACCTTC. As protein: CASFRQGAGGYTF.

This CDR3 reads CASNGGSSGANVLTF. In nucleotides, the CDR3 is TGCGCCAGCAATGGCGGTAGCTCTGGGGCCAACGTCCTGACTTTC. The V gene is TRBV5-1, the J gene TRBJ2-6, with D unclear. This CDR3 spans 15 amino acids. The germline CDR1 and CDR2 sequences are SGHRS and YFSETQ. V dropped 6 bases and J dropped 0 bases, with 10 bases sitting between them.

V and J are TRBV6-1 and TRBJ1-5; tentative D call: TRBD1 (6 bases). Per germline, CDR1 MNHNS and CDR2 SASEGT. The CDR3 consists of 15 residues. Trimming cost V 6 bases and J 1 base, with 13 bases left between them. CDR3 coding DNA: TGTGCCAGCAGGAAGGACAGAACAAGCAATCAGCCCCAGCATTTT. This encodes CASRKDRTSNQPQHF.

The rearrangement links TRBV5-1 to TRBJ2-3; D is ambiguous. Germline lookup yields CDR1 SGHRS and CDR2 YFSETQ. V lost 3 bases and J lost 0, with 17 bases in between. The CDR3 loop spans 17 amino acids. For the CDR3, the DNA is TGCGCCAGCAGCTCCCACCTCAGTGCCCTGAGCACAGATACGCAGTATTTT. It codes for CASSSHLSALSTDTQYF. The full variable domain, with the rest looked up from reference TRBV5-1 and TRBJ2-3, is KAGVTQTPRYLIKTRGQQVTLSCSPISGHRSVSWYQQTPGQGLQFLFEYFSETQRNKGNFPGRFSGRQFSNSRSEMNVSTLELGDSALYLCASSSHLSALSTDTQYFGPGTRLTVL.

The J gene is TRBJ2-3, the V gene TRBV5-5; 9 positions match TRBD1. The CDR3 sequence is 16 residues long. V lost 2 bases, J lost 0 bases, and 4 bases stayed unmatched. Germline V gene lookup returns CDR1 SGHKS and CDR2 YYEKEE (reference sequence). CDR3 nucleotide sequence: TGTGCCAGCAGCTTAACAGGGGGCCGAAGCACAGATACGCAGTATTTT. Translating it yields CASSLTGGRSTDTQYF.